This T cell receptor beta chain is from a study of T cell responses to AZD1222 COVID-19 vaccine (dated by TCRdb to the early 2020s). Broadly, across the study: Because spike-specific TCR depth and breadth did not differ between the two schedules, AZD1222 recipients who got a second dose at roughly 4 weeks were pooled with those who got a second dose at roughly 12 weeks. TCR sequencing was performed for over 230 trial participants, of whom 200 to 210 were given two doses of AZD1222 and around 26 were given two doses of MenACWY control vaccine. Trial participants were enrolled into age subgroups of 18-55, 56-69 and 70-plus years, which contained roughly 150, 30 and 60 TCR-sequenced participants, respectively. Findings and caveats that apply to the study as a whole: Reportedly, close to half of the unique spike-specific TCRs recognized epitopes lying outside the regions that are mutated in the B.1.351 and B.1.1.7 variants. Conclusions about previously exposed vaccinees are limited because only five or six AZD1222 recipients were SARS-CoV-2 seropositive at baseline. Because no day 14 peak-response samples were available, repertoires were characterized only after the peak T cell response. Most participants were white British and females outnumbered males, and the authors suggested that clonal diversity may have been underestimated. A significant rise in spike-specific TCR breadth and depth was observed after two AZD1222 doses relative to day 0 and relative to MenACWY recipients. The whole spike protein was spanned by vaccine-associated CD4 TCRs, and dominant responses were seen in regions 160-218 and 743-854. The 56-69-year group was small, and its depth increase did not reach significance, likely because of low power.

The CDR3 contains 13 residues, cysteine and phenylalanine counted. Only the CDR3 part of the read is kept: 39 bases, read in frame from the first base. Per the germline V gene, MDHEN is the CDR1 and SYDVKM is the CDR2. Relative to germline, V is missing 10 bases and J is missing 1 base, with 6 bases of the junction outside any gene match. The time point label, read with the paper, signifies: baseline before first vaccination. The vaccinee samples were drawn from two UK trials, COV001 and COV002, one of which was a single-blind randomized controlled phase 2/3 trial testing AZD1222 (ChAdOx1 nCoV-19) in healthy adults. For TCRbeta chain sequencing, PBMC samples were collected from trial participants at day 0 and at day 28 after the second dose. Note on this clone: Its cognate antigen has yet to be identified. Base qualities were left out, and no much larger clone turns up one base away.

The CDR3 regions of human TCRbeta chains were analyzed by immunosequencing. Under the source paper's analysis protocol: Repertoire TCRs were matched against a reference library of SARS-CoV-2-specific TCRs generated with the MIRA antigen-specificity platform. Breadth meant the fraction of unique TCRs that were SARS-CoV-2-associated, whereas depth meant the fraction of total T cells that were SARS-CoV-2-associated. Each spike-specific TCR was assigned to its reactive spike region and to a CD4 or CD8 class using the MIRA data. Log10-transformed breadth and depth values were compared by one-way ANOVA with Sidak's multiple comparisons tests. TCRdb stores this immuneACCESS table with in-frame sequences only. Part of the clones is absent; in the studies checked, under half of the shortfall reflects unresolved V genes, and no reason is known for the rest. The V and J calls and clone size were taken over from that table, and D and trimming were inferred from the DNA. The table for this sample lists approximately 150,000 clones; approximately 90% of them were counted only once. Clones ranked in the top ten supply roughly 5% of the sample.

The input for sequencing was peripheral blood, taken on day 0 of AZD1222 vaccination. The sequence links TRBV28 to TRBJ1-1, and TRBD1 matches 7 of the central bases. This receptor was identified in an adult in good health. The nucleotide sequence reads as follows: TGTGCCATCACCAGGGGGGAGAACACTGAAGCTTTCTTT. The translation is CAITRGENTEAFF.